This entry lists 18 T cell receptor beta chains sequenced from one sample in a study of shared clonotypes between healthy human individuals. Assay used: immunoSEQ multiplex PCR; TCRdb lists only in-frame clones, some missing. The sample consists of about 2 million clones, over 85% of them appearing once. The sequenced material came from naive CD4+ T cells sorted from blood. This sample's subset: CD45RA+ positively selected. The receptors derive from a man aged 18 to 29 in good health.

This chain uses TRBV7-9 with TRBJ2-3; perhaps TRBD2 as D (5 bases). Between the trimmed V and J ends, which lost 3 bases and 1 base, there was a span of 11 bases. Germline assignment: CDR1 SEHNR and CDR2 FQNEAQ (reference sequence). This CDR3 region has 15 residues. The chain's CDR3 is CASSLREPRTDTQYF. As DNA, the CDR3 is TGTGCCAGCAGCTTGAGGGAGCCGCGCACAGATACGCAGTATTTT.

This chain links TRBV5-1 with TRBJ1-4; a possible D gene is TRBD1 (6 bases). The CDR3 loop spans 13 amino acids. In germline, CDR1 is SGHRS, CDR2 YFSETQ. Deletions cut 0 bases from V and 7 bases from J, with 7 bases between. In DNA form, the CDR3 reads TGCGCCAGCAGCTTGGGGGACATTGAAAAACTGTTTTTT. This gives the protein CASSLGDIEKLFF.

The chain links TRBV7-6 to TRBJ2-7; 7 bases match TRBD1. The germline V gene encodes CDR1 SGHVS and CDR2 FNYEAQ. This CDR3 spans 13 amino acids. With 4 bases clipped from V and 3 bases from J, the junction kept 3 bases outside the gene matches. The CDR3 protein is CASSSDRVYEQYF. The CDR3 region has the DNA TGTGCCAGCAGCTCCGACAGGGTCTACGAGCAGTACTTC.

The J gene is TRBJ2-7, the V gene TRBV18; possibly TRBD1 for D (6 bases). The end of the DNA aligns better with TRBJ2-5, so the J call may be wrong. The CDR3 spans 14 residues. Germline CDR1 reads KGHSH; CDR2 reads LQKENI. In DNA, the CDR3 is TGTGCCAGCTCACCACTGGACAGCCAAGAGACCCAGTACTTC. The encoded protein is CASSPLDSQETQYF.

The genes are TRBV28 and TRBJ2-1, with 9 bases identical to TRBD1. There are 16 residues in the CDR3. From germline, CDR1 is MDHEN and CDR2 SYDVKM. The trim removed 1 base at V and 3 bases at J, leaving 4 bases unmatched. The CDR3 nucleotides are TGTGCCAGCAGTTTATATGGGACAGGGATCTACAATGAGCAGTTCTTC. Translating gives CASSLYGTGIYNEQFF.

The chain employs TRBV28 and TRBJ2-7; D possibly corresponds to TRBD2 (6 bases). CDR1 is MDHEN and CDR2 is SYDVKM in the germline V gene. The V gene lost 3 bases and the J gene lost 4 bases, with 19 bases spanning the gap. The CDR3 has 16 residues. CDR3 loop: CASSLRNSGLRYEQYF. CDR3 nucleotide sequence: TGTGCCAGCAGTTTGCGTAATAGCGGACTTAGATACGAGCAGTACTTC.

The genes are TRBV6-1 and TRBJ1-6; unclear D gene. Germline CDR1 MNHNS, CDR2 SASEGT. V lost 4 bases and J 10 bases, leaving 17 bases between the germline ends. The CDR3 loop spans 15 amino acids. The CDR3 here is CASSVGEYESSPLHF. For the CDR3, the DNA is TGTGCCAGCAGTGTCGGGGAGTACGAGAGCTCACCCCTCCACTTT.

The rearrangement uses TRBV7-9 and TRBJ2-7, with 10 bases identical to TRBD1. The CDR3 has 17 residues. V was pared by 3 bases and J by 5 bases, with 13 bases of the junction left unmatched. Looked up from germline, CDR1 is SEHNR and CDR2 is FQNEAQ (reference sequence). The CDR3 here is CASSLGLRDRGFDEQYF. The DNA for the CDR3 is TGTGCCAGCAGCTTGGGTCTCCGGGACAGGGGTTTCGACGAGCAGTACTTC.

The chain employs TRBV5-6 and TRBJ2-7; D remains unclear. This CDR3 is 11 amino acids long. Germline CDR1 SGHDT, CDR2 YYEEEE. V was clipped by 2 bases and J by 5 bases, with 5 bases between them. The CDR3 DNA is TGTGCCAGCAGCTTTTTCGACGAGCAGTACTTC. It translates to CASSFFDEQYF.

V usage is TRBV5-6 and J usage is TRBJ2-7, with TRBD2 identical over 10 bases. From germline, CDR1 is SGHDT and CDR2 YYEEEE. The CDR3 is 15 amino acids. Trimming removed 3 bases from V and 3 bases from J; junction bases left unmatched: 6. CDR3 region: CASSWVAGGVYEQYF. CDR3 nucleotides: TGTGCCAGCAGCTGGGTAGCGGGAGGTGTCTACGAGCAGTACTTC. Combining the CDR3 with reference TRBV5-6 and TRBJ2-7 gives the whole variable domain DAGVTQSPTHLIKTRGQQVTLRCSPKSGHDTVSWYQQALGQGPQFIFQYYEEEERQRGNFPDRFSGHQFPNYSSELNVNALLLGDSALYLCASSWVAGGVYEQYFGPGTRLTVT.

The V call is TRBV27, the J call TRBJ1-1; D call uncertain. The CDR3 is 14 amino acids. The V end was cut by 5 bases, the J end by 1 base, with 11 bases between. Germline values: CDR1 MNHEY, CDR2 SMNVEV (reference sequence). The CDR3 DNA reads TGTGCCAGCAGTCGCGAGGGCCGGAACACTGAAGCTTTCTTT. It specifies CASSREGRNTEAFF.

V usage is TRBV5-6 and J usage is TRBJ2-2, with 7 bases fitting TRBD2. Germline lookup yields CDR1 SGHDT and CDR2 YYEEEE. V dropped 0 bases and J dropped 7; count of bases not matched to a gene: 9. The CDR3 runs to 16 residues. The CDR3 region has the DNA TGTGCCAGCAGCTTGGCTAAGGGAGGGGTCCACGGGGAGCTGTTTTTT. Residues: CASSLAKGGVHGELFF.

The rearrangement links TRBV4-1 to TRBJ2-1, with D uncertain. V lost 8 bases and J 1 base, leaving 9 bases between the germline ends. The germline CDR1 and CDR2 sequences are MGHRA and YSYEKL. This CDR3 is built from 13 residues. The CDR3 DNA reads TGCGCCAGCGGGCATAATTCCTACAATGAGCAGTTCTTC. Translating gives CASGHNSYNEQFF.

This chain connects TRBV9 to TRBJ1-2; TRBD1 is a possible D gene (5 bases). Trimming took 0 bases from V and 5 from J, leaving 14 bases between them. The CDR3 contains 15 residues. From germline, CDR1 is SGDLS and CDR2 YYNGEE. CDR3 residues: CASSVATGGTYGYTF. CDR3 nucleotide sequence: TGTGCCAGCAGCGTAGCTACGGGGGGTACTTATGGCTACACCTTC.

The V and J genes are TRBV4-1 and TRBJ2-2; no reliable D call. CDR3 length equals 14 residues. V dropped 2 bases and J dropped 7 bases, with 11 bases sitting between them. Germline CDR1 and CDR2: MGHRA and YSYEKL. This CDR3 is CASSQLGKIGELFF. CDR3 bases: TGCGCCAGCAGCCAATTGGGGAAGATCGGGGAGCTGTTTTTT.

The rearrangement links TRBV5-1 to TRBJ2-1, with D perhaps matching TRBD2 (6 bases). Germline lookup yields CDR1 SGHRS and CDR2 YFSETQ. V gave up 5 bases and J gave up 5 bases, with 14 bases separating them. CDR3 length: 14 residues. In DNA, the CDR3 is TGCGCCAGCAGTCGGGACTGGAAAAACAATGAGCAGTTCTTC. Its protein is CASSRDWKNNEQFF. Combining the CDR3 with reference TRBV5-1 and TRBJ2-1 gives the whole variable domain KAGVTQTPRYLIKTRGQQVTLSCSPISGHRSVSWYQQTPGQGLQFLFEYFSETQRNKGNFPGRFSGRQFSNSRSEMNVSTLELGDSALYLCASSRDWKNNEQFFGPGTRLTVL.

The chain combines TRBV6-5 with TRBJ1-2; 9 nucleotides match TRBD1. From germline, CDR1 is MNHEY and CDR2 SVGAGI. The CDR3 length is 14 residues. V lost 6 bases, J lost 4 bases, and 6 bases stayed unmatched. Here the CDR3 DNA reads TGTGCCAGCAGCCGAACGGACAGGGGCTATGGCTACACCTTC. Residues: CASSRTDRGYGYTF.

The chain employs TRBV27 and TRBJ2-2; 13 bases fit TRBD2. Germline assignment: CDR1 MNHEY and CDR2 SMNVEV (reference sequence). Trimming cost V 5 bases and J 6 bases; bases outside gene matches: 6. This CDR3 has 16 residues. The CDR3 DNA follows: TGTGCCAGCAGTACTAGCGGGGGGGCGTCGGCCGGGGAGCTGTTTTTT. This encodes CASSTSGGASAGELFF.